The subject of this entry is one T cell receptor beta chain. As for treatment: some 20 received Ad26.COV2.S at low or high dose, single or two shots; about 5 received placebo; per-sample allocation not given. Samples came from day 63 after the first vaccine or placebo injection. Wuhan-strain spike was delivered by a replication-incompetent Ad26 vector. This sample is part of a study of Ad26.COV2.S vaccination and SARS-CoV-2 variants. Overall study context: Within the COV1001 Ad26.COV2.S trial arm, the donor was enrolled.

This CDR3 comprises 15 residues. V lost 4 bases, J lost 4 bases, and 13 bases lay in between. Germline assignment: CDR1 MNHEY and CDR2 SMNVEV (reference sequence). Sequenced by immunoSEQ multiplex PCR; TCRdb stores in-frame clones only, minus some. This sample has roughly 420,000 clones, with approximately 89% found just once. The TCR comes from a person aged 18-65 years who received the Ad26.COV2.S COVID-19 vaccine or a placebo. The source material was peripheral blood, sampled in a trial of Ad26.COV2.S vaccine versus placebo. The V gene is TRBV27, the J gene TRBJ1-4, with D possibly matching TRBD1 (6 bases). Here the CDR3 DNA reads TGTGCCAGCAGTTCTGTGGACAGACTTAATGAAAAACTGTTTTTT. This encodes CASSSVDRLNEKLFF.